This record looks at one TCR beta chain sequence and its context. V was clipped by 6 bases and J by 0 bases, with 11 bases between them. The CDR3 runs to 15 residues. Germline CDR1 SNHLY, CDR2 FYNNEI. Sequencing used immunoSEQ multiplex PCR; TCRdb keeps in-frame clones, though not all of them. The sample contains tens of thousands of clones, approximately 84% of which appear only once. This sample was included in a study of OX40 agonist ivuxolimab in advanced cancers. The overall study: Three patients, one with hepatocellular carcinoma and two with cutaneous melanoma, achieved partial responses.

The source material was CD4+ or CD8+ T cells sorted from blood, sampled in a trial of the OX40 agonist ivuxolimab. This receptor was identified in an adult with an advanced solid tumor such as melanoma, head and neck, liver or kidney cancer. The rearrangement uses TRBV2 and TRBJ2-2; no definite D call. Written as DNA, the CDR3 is TGTGCCAGCAGAGGGCTCGCGACGAACACCGGGGAGCTGTTTTTT. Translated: CASRGLATNTGELFF. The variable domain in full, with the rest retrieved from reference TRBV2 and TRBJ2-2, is EPEVTQTPSHQVTQMGQEVILRCVPISNHLYFYWYRQILGQKVEFLVSFYNNEISEKSEIFDDQFSVERPDGSNFTLKIRSTKLEDSAMYFCASRGLATNTGELFFGEGSRLTVL.